The T cell receptor (beta chain) under discussion was sequenced for a study of blood T cell repertoires in COVID-19. Study as a whole: There were acute and convalescent COVID-19 samples, and they came from the United States, Italy and Spain. PBMCs, B-cell-depleted T cells, or T cells were the source of the cDNA or gDNA that made up the material.

As processed by the authors: Nucleated cell number was recorded as an estimate derived from reference gene primer amplification. Method: immunoSEQ multiplex PCR; TCRdb's copy keeps in-frame clones and lacks some. Clone size and the V and J calls come from that table; the DNA yielded D and trimming. Here the sample spans about 32,000 clones, 80% to 90% being singletons. This CDR3 region has 15 residues. CDR1 and CDR2 (germline): SGHDT, YYEEEE. Germline trimming cut 3 bases from V and 5 bases from J; bases unmatched to any gene: 5. The specimen was peripheral blood. The chain combines TRBV5-6 with TRBJ1-6; the match to TRBD1 covers 7 bases. This sequence originates from a woman of 80 years or more with active or convalescent COVID-19. The CDR3 nucleotides read TGTGCCAGCAGCTCGACAGGGCGCGATAATTCACCCCTCCACTTT. Residues: CASSSTGRDNSPLHF.